Detailed here is one T cell receptor (beta chain). What it recognizes is unknown. The sample is drawn from a study of blood T cells in healthy people across ages. Study-wide background: Template switching captured about one barcoded beta molecule per two T cells. Study findings and constraints: Nothing was known about donor CMV status, and this possibly confounded expanded clonotype changes.

The authors ran a second PCR of roughly 6 to 11 cycles using a sample-barcoded 5' primer and a J-beta primer mix. A single record per CDR3 protein comes from TCRdb applying MiXCR to the 5' RACE reads. The sample has about 570,000 distinct CDR3 sequences, approximately 27% seen once. Investigators took about 10 milliliters of peripheral blood from every donor. Samples had at least 7 million PBMCs isolated from them. The CDR3 extends over 14 amino acids. V was trimmed by 3 bases and J by 2 bases, leaving 13 bases between them. Per the germline V gene, CDR1 is DFQATT and CDR2 is SNEGSKA (reference sequence).

Sequenced material: blood. The rearrangement links TRBV20-1 to TRBJ1-1, with D perhaps TRBD1 (6 bases). The clonotype originates from a woman in her seventies in good health. CDR3 amino acids: CSASRGAYNTEAFF. In DNA form, the CDR3 reads TGCAGTGCTAGTCGGGGGGCGTATAACACTGAAGCTTTCTTT.